This TCR beta chain was retrieved from a study of neurological immune-mediated disorders (dated by TCRdb to the late 2010s). Context from the whole study: Among the approximately 35 multiple sclerosis patients, relapsing-remitting MS accounted for approximately 31 and secondary progressive MS accounted for 3. Peripheral blood TCR-beta repertoires from HTLV-I-associated myelopathy (HAM/TSP) patients, multiple sclerosis patients and healthy controls were compared by UMI-based sequencing. Alongside PBMC samples, the set of about 97 TCR-beta libraries contained longitudinal samples, technical triplicates, and paired CD4+ and CD8+ T-cell subsets that had been sorted. The cohort comprised roughly 65 subjects: around 15 HAM/TSP patients, around 35 multiple sclerosis patients and approximately 20 healthy controls. Paper-wide results and their limitations: TCR clonal expansion was highest in HAM/TSP patients and lowest in MS patients, with MS patients falling below even healthy controls. The MS cluster was not associated with any clinical or MRI features, and the authors stated that larger cohorts are needed. Across subjects, expanded clones never shared an identical CDR3 amino acid sequence, which suggests that the TCR-beta repertoires in every group were private. Repertoires from 18 of 34 MS patients were grouped by phylogenetic analysis into a cluster of related CDR3 sequences, suggesting a possible repertoire-level signature.

cDNA synthesis used template-switch 5'RACE with a primer carrying a 10-nucleotide random unique molecular identifier tagging each TCR transcript. Over 190 million TCR-beta sequences, covering 15-18 subjects, were produced in each sequencing run. The RNeasy kit was used to extract total RNA. The KAPA Real-time Library Amplification kit was used to amplify TCR-beta VDJ regions with primers for the TCR constant region and the 5'RACE anchor. Sample indexes and Illumina adaptors were added in a first PCR, and a second PCR then increased library yield. After Ampure bead purification, the roughly 650 bp TCR product was size-selected on a 2% E-gel SizeSelection system. Before pooling, library quality was assessed on a Bioanalyzer, concentration was determined with Qubit, and library quantification was performed with the Kapa Library Quantification kit. Paired-end 2 x 150 bp sequencing of the libraries was performed on an Illumina HiSeq 2500. To increase sequence diversity, about 25-31% phiX was spiked into each library pool. The source study handled its data this way. The quality-filtered reads were processed with the UMI-based MiGEC pipeline, whose error correction step removed more than 75% of the raw TCR sequences. VDJ genes were aligned to IMGT germline references, and each clonotype was defined by a unique CDR3 amino acid sequence together with V-J genes. Clonal expansion, Shannon diversity and CDR3 relatedness were evaluated with VDJtools (CalcPairwiseDistances, ClusterSamples), while phylogenetic trees were built in CLCbio workbench. A clone was classed as expanded if it had 8 or more unique UMIs, a cutoff based on coefficient-of-variation modelling across technical triplicates. TCRdb itself trimmed the public reads at Q25 with fastp, ran MiXCR and retained productive beta chains. All rows with the same CDR3 protein become a single entry with the most common DNA and genes. The V and J calls reflect TCRdb's pipeline rather than the authors' work. In all, the sample holds approximately 52,000 distinct CDR3 sequences, and 3% to 3.5% of those were seen once. Of the sample, about 6% is held by the ten largest clones.

The CDR3 runs 14 amino acids, cysteine and phenylalanine included. The retained sequence is limited to the CDR3, 42 bases, with the frame set at the first base. Relative to germline, V is missing 5 bases and J is missing 7 bases, with 5 bases of the junction outside any gene match. This clonotype occurred many times. Its recognized antigen is unknown. Per-base quality was not reported, and no clone a single base away is much larger than it. Libraries from unsorted PBMCs were made from 2 million PBMCs kept in RNAlater at -80 degrees C until RNA extraction. Multiple sclerosis patients were enrolled in a US clinical protocol under which disease progression was evaluated by magnetic resonance imaging. Peripheral blood was subjected to Ficoll-Hypaque density gradient centrifugation to isolate PBMCs, which were then cryopreserved in liquid nitrogen.

The receptor comes from a man aged 35-49 years with multiple sclerosis. Recombination joined TRBV12-3 or TRBV12-4 with TRBJ2-1, and 10 junction bases match TRBD2. Material: PBMCs. The CDR3 sequence is CASSPGLARNEQFF. The DNA is TGTGCCAGCAGTCCGGGACTAGCGCGGAATGAGCAGTTCTTC.